Each of the 26 T cell receptor beta chains below was sequenced from the same sample in a study of blood T cells in healthy people across ages. A sample-barcoded 5' primer and a J-beta primer mix were used in a second PCR of roughly 7 to 11 cycles. TCRdb ran MiXCR on the 5' RACE reads and lists one entry per CDR3 protein. The profile covers under 700,000 distinct CDR3 sequences, with 20% to 30% appearing a single time and roughly 9.4% taken by the ten largest. These data were also filed under a second study, of T cells of mothers and their children.

The sample taken for sequencing was blood. These receptors were obtained from a boy younger than 18 in good health.

This clonotype was seen a few times. The chain combines TRBV6-4 with TRBJ1-2; the D gene is possibly TRBD1 (6 bases). Germline CDR1 reads MRHNA; CDR2 reads SNTAGT. Trimming took 8 bases from V and 0 from J, leaving 13 bases between them. The CDR3 runs 14 residues. Here the CDR3 reads CASLYRDTNYGYTF. The CDR3, as DNA: TGTGCCAGCCTATACCGGGACACTAACTATGGCTACACCTTC.

This rearrangement joins TRBV20-1 to TRBJ2-7; TRBD2 aligns across 14 bases. The V segment lost 3 bases and the J segment 3 bases; nucleotides outside the gene matches: 10. The CDR3 covers 17 residues. CDR1 and CDR2 from the germline V gene are DFQATT and SNEGSKA (reference sequence). The DNA of the CDR3 is TGCAGTGCTAGGGCTTGGACTAGCGGGAGGACCTACTACGAGCAGTACTTC. Protein: CSARAWTSGRTYYEQYF.

The gene calls are TRBV7-2 and TRBJ2-7; D not certain. The V gene's germline CDR1 is SGHTA and CDR2 FQGNSA. The CDR3 spans 17 residues. V lost 1 base to trimming and J lost 4 bases, with 20 bases between them. CDR3 region: CTSSLVSLVEMGYEQYF. CDR3 in DNA: TGTACCAGCAGCTTAGTATCGCTGGTCGAAATGGGGTACGAGCAGTACTTC.

This clonotype was detected only a few times. The chain carries TRBV6-2 or TRBV6-3 and TRBJ2-7; D may be TRBD1 or TRBD2 (5 bases each). Germline V gene sequence: CDR1 MNHEY, CDR2 SVGEGT. This CDR3 comprises 16 residues. Trimming removed 0 bases from V and 0 bases from J, with 12 bases in between. CDR3 amino acids: CASSYSTKGSSYEQYF. The CDR3 nucleotides read TGTGCCAGCAGTTACTCGACTAAGGGGAGCTCCTACGAGCAGTACTTC.

The chain links TRBV6-1 to TRBJ2-2, with 11 bases identical to TRBD2. The CDR3 has 17 residues. Germline CDR1 MNHNS, CDR2 SASEGT. Unmatched junction bases numbered 12, after V lost 7 bases and J lost 5 bases. As DNA, the CDR3 is TGTGCCAGCAACCCCGGGACTAGCGGCTGGGGGACCGGGGAGCTGTTTTTT. It encodes CASNPGTSGWGTGELFF.

Comment on this clonotype: One end of the junction is discordant with germline, which a read error may explain. The chain carries TRBV7-9 and TRBJ2-5; the match to TRBD1 covers 7 bases. Germline CDR1 reads SEHNR; CDR2 reads FQNEAQ (reference sequence). This CDR3 comprises 17 residues. The CDR3 here is CASNLALGTVYQETQYF. The DNA for the CDR3 is TGTGCCAGCAACTTAGCGCTAGGGACAGTCTATCAAGAGACCCAGTACTTC. Combining the CDR3 with reference TRBV7-9 and TRBJ2-5 gives the whole variable domain DTGVSQNPRHKITKRGQNVTFRCDPISEHNRLYWYRQTLGQGPEFLTYFQNEAQLEKSRLLSDRFSAERPKGSFSTLEIQRTEQGDSAMYLCASNLALGTVYQETQYFGPGTRLLVL.

This chain uses TRBV28 with TRBJ1-1; 10 bases are shared with TRBD1. This CDR3 region has 13 residues. V dropped 3 bases and J dropped 7; count of bases not matched to a gene: 2. Germline CDR1 MDHEN, CDR2 SYDVKM. CDR3 in DNA: TGTGCCAGCAGTTTGGACAGGGGGATTGAAGCTTTCTTT. Its protein product is CASSLDRGIEAFF.

The J gene is TRBJ1-2, the V gene TRBV29-1; D may be TRBD1 (5 bases). Trimming took 5 bases from V and 6 from J, leaving 22 bases between them. The CDR3 spans 15 residues. Germline values: CDR1 SQVTM, CDR2 ANQGSEA. The DNA of the CDR3 is TGCAGCGTTAACGGACCTACGGACATGGCGGATGGCTACACCTTC. Amino acids: CSVNGPTDMADGYTF.

Turning to this clonotype: The junction departs from the called germline gene at one end, perhaps through a read error. The V and J genes are TRBV7-2 and TRBJ2-7; 8 bases are a match to TRBD2. Germline V gene data show CDR1 as SGHTA and CDR2 as FQGNSA. This CDR3 has 15 amino acids. The CDR3 region has the DNA TGTGTCAGCAGCTTAGTTTCCGGGAGGGCCGACGAGCAGTACTTC. Protein product: CVSSLVSGRADEQYF.

The CDR3 loop reads CASSQGAWGRSEKLFF. In nucleotides, the CDR3 is TGCGCCAGCAGCCAAGGAGCCTGGGGGCGATCTGAAAAACTGTTTTTT. V usage is TRBV4-1 and J usage is TRBJ1-4; tentative D call: TRBD1 (6 bases). Trimming removed 1 base from V and 7 bases from J, with 16 bases in between. The germline V gene has CDR1 MGHRA and CDR2 YSYEKL. This CDR3 is 16 amino acids long.

This clonotype is a singleton in its sample. V is TRBV3-1 and J is TRBJ2-1; the D is unclear. With the DNA end fitting TRBJ2-7 better, the J assignment may be wrong. This CDR3 has 14 amino acids. In germline, CDR1 is LGHDT, CDR2 YNNKEL (reference sequence). CDR3 sequence: CASSQNDRPYEQYF. The CDR3 DNA reads TGTGCCAGCAGCCAGAACGACCGCCCCTACGAGCAGTACTTC.

Concerning this clonotype: The germline gene is not matched at one end of the junction; a read error may be the cause. This sequence joins TRBV20-1 and TRBJ1-1; 7 nucleotides line up with TRBD1. In germline, CDR1 is DFQATT, CDR2 SNEGSKA (reference sequence). This CDR3 has 12 amino acids. CDR3 sequence (DNA): TGCAGTGCAATACAGGGGAACACTGAAGTTTTCTTT. It yields the protein CSAIQGNTEVFF.

In its sample, this clonotype was seen a few times. The chain uses TRBV6-4 and TRBJ2-5; D is perhaps TRBD2 (5 bases). The tail of the sequence fits TRBJ2-1 better, so the J call may be wrong. There are 16 residues in the CDR3. The V gene's germline CDR1 is MRHNA and CDR2 SNTAGT. In nucleotides, the CDR3 is TGTGCCAGCAGCGACCAAGCGAGAGGGCCCGTTAATGAGCAGTTCTTC. Translated: CASSDQARGPVNEQFF.

The sample holds a few counts of this clonotype. This chain connects TRBV12-3 or TRBV12-4 to TRBJ2-7; 11 bases match TRBD2. The CDR3 sequence is 14 residues long. The V segment lost 6 bases and the J segment 2 bases; nucleotides outside the gene matches: 3. The CDR3 nucleotides are TGTGCCAGCAGGGTGACTAGCGGGACCTACGAGCAGTACTTC. Its translation is CASRVTSGTYEQYF.

This clonotype turned up a few times. This chain links TRBV2 with TRBJ2-3, with D possibly TRBD1 on 6 matching bases. Trimming took off 5 bases at V and 3 bases at J, with 12 bases between the two ends. From germline, CDR1 is SNHLY and CDR2 FYNNEI. The CDR3 length is 14 residues. The CDR3: CASSRRTATDTQYF. The CDR3 nucleotides are TGTGCCAGCAGTCGCCGGACAGCAACAGATACGCAGTATTTT. Supplemented by reference TRBV2 and TRBJ2-3, the full variable domain reads EPEVTQTPSHQVTQMGQEVILRCVPISNHLYFYWYRQILGQKVEFLVSFYNNEISEKSEIFDDQFSVERPDGSNFTLKIRSTKLEDSAMYFCASSRRTATDTQYFGPGTRLTVL.

V is TRBV20-1 and J is TRBJ2-2, with 11 nucleotides matching TRBD2. Per the germline V gene, CDR1 is DFQATT and CDR2 is SNEGSKA (reference sequence). V shed 6 bases, J shed 6 bases, and the junction held 9 bases outside the gene matches. The CDR3 totals 15 residues. This chain's CDR3 is CSASTSGRVSGELFF. CDR3 in DNA: TGCAGTGCGTCTACTAGCGGGAGAGTTTCCGGGGAGCTGTTTTTT.

The J gene is TRBJ1-4, the V gene TRBV28; D might be TRBD1 (5 bases). This CDR3 is built from 15 residues. Trimming stripped 3 bases from V and 5 bases from J, with 13 bases between. The germline CDR1 and CDR2 sequences are MDHEN and SYDVKM. CDR3 residues: CASSLPGIPNEKLFF. The CDR3 region has the DNA TGTGCCAGCAGTTTGCCAGGGATCCCAAATGAAAAACTGTTTTTT.

This rearrangement joins TRBV7-9 to TRBJ2-1; D unresolved. Germline V gene data show CDR1 as SEHNR and CDR2 as FQNEAQ (reference sequence). This CDR3 has 15 residues. V gave up 4 bases and J gave up 4 bases, with 14 bases separating them. CDR3 region: CASSYSPGLYNEQFF. The DNA for the CDR3 is TGTGCCAGCAGCTATTCTCCTGGCTTGTACAATGAGCAGTTCTTC.

This CDR3 is CASRSDRYNSPLHF. CDR3 bases: TGTGCCAGCAGATCCGACAGATATAATTCACCCCTCCACTTT. The V and J genes are TRBV12-3 or TRBV12-4 and TRBJ1-6; D perhaps matches TRBD1 (5 bases). The CDR3 spans 14 residues. V was trimmed by 6 bases and J by 4 bases, leaving 10 bases between them.

In this sample, this clonotype turned up a few times. A much more abundant neighbour one base away suggests this may be a read error. The rearrangement uses TRBV24-1 and TRBJ2-5, with 9 bases that match TRBD1. The germline V gene has CDR1 KGHDR and CDR2 SFDVKD. The CDR3 extends over 15 amino acids. J gave up 0 bases and V 7 bases, and 5 bases lay outside the gene matches. As DNA, the CDR3 is TGTGCCACCAGGGAGGGGACAGGGAACCAAGAGACCCAGTACTTC. It yields the protein CATREGTGNQETQYF.

The J gene is TRBJ2-5, the V gene TRBV12-3 or TRBV12-4; D is perhaps TRBD1 (5 bases). Trimming removed 4 bases at V and 2 bases at J, with 14 bases between. The CDR3 has 15 amino acids. CDR3 loop: CASSYSGWHQETQYF. CDR3 in DNA: TGTGCCAGCAGTTATTCAGGGTGGCATCAAGAGACCCAGTACTTC.

The table lists this clonotype with a few counts. This chain links TRBV9 with TRBJ2-1; D is undetermined. CDR1 and CDR2 (germline): SGDLS, YYNGEE. CDR3 length equals 17 residues. Deletions cut 4 bases from V and 2 bases from J, with 19 bases between. CDR3 sequence (DNA): TGTGCCAGCAGCTCCGGACCCGCGGCTCTAACCTACAATGAGCAGTTCTTC. This translates into CASSSGPAALTYNEQFF.

The chain recombines TRBV5-1 with TRBJ2-5; unclear D gene. The J call may be faulty, since TRBJ2-7 better matches the DNA end. Germline V gene data show CDR1 as SGHRS and CDR2 as YFSETQ. The CDR3 runs to 13 residues. The CDR3 nucleotides are TGCGCCAGCAGCCCGGACGGCGGCTACGAGCAGTACTTC. As protein: CASSPDGGYEQYF.

V usage is TRBV2 and J usage is TRBJ2-2, with D perhaps TRBD2 (5 bases). This CDR3 comprises 16 residues. Trimming left V 2 bases short and J 1 base short, with 11 bases between. Per germline, CDR1 SNHLY and CDR2 FYNNEI. CDR3 residues: CASSESASRNTGELFF. CDR3 nucleotides: TGTGCCAGCAGTGAATCGGCTAGCAGGAACACCGGGGAGCTGTTTTTT.

Of note for this clonotype: A much larger clonotype is one base distant, so this may be a read error. The CDR3 does not end in the conserved phenylalanine or tryptophan, so this is likely a read error. This chain connects TRBV28 to TRBJ2-3; D might be TRBD1 or TRBD2, each matching 6 bases. Trimming pared 2 bases from V and 0 bases from J, leaving 9 bases between. Germline CDR1 reads MDHEN; CDR2 reads SYDVKM. This CDR3 has 15 amino acids. In DNA, the CDR3 is TGTGCCAGCAGTTTAGTAGGGGGGAGCACAGATACGCAGTATCTT. This codes for CASSLVGGSTDTQYL.

In this sample, this clonotype turned up a few times. The V gene is TRBV28, the J gene TRBJ2-5; 12 positions agree with TRBD1. Looked up from germline, CDR1 is MDHEN and CDR2 is SYDVKM. The CDR3 is 16 residues long. Trimming at V came to 5 bases and at J to 5 bases, leaving 9 bases not matched to a gene. The CDR3 here is CASSASGQGAGETQYF. The CDR3 DNA sequence: TGTGCCAGCAGTGCCTCGGGACAGGGGGCTGGGGAGACCCAGTACTTC.